This T cell receptor (beta chain) was observed in a study of blood T cell repertoires in COVID-19. Study summary: Samples came from the United States, Italy and Spain, spanning acute and convalescent COVID-19. T cells, B-cell-depleted T cells, or PBMCs provided the cDNA or gDNA that served as material.

Germline V lookup: CDR1 SGDLS, CDR2 YYNGEE. V lost 3 bases to trimming and J lost 2 bases, with 12 bases between them. CDR3 size: 14 residues. It was during active infection that Seattle patients were enrolled and then longitudinally followed. In the original analysis: Using reference gene primer amplification, nucleated cell counts were estimated. Data came from immunoSEQ multiplex PCR; TCRdb stores just in-frame clones and leaves some out. V and J calls and clone size follow that table, whereas D and trimming were derived from the DNA. Of a few hundred thousand clones in the sample, 80% to 85% were seen once.

This chain joins TRBV9 and TRBJ2-7; D perhaps matches TRBD1 (6 bases). The source is a person in their 70s with COVID-19, enrolled during active disease. Sequenced sample: peripheral blood. CDR3 bases: TGTGCCAGCAGCGCGGACAGTTCAACCTACGAGCAGTACTTC. Amino acid sequence: CASSADSSTYEQYF.